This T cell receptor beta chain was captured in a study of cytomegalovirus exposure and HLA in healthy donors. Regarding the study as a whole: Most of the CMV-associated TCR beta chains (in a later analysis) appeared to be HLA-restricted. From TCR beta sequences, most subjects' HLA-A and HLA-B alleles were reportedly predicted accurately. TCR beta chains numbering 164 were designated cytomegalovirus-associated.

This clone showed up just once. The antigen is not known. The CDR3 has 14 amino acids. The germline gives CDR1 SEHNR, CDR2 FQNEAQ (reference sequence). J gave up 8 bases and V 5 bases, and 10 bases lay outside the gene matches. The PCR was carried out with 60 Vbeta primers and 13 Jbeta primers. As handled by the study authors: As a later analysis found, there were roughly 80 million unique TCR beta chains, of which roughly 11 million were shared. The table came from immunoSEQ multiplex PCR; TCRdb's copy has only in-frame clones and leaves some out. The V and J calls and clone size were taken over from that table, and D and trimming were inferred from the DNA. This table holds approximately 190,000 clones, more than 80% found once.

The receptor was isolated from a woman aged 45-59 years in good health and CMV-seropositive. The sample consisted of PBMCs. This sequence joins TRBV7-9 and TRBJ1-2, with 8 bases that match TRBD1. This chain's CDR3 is CASSLNPTGEGYTF. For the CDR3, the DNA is TGTGCCAGCAGCCTAAACCCGACAGGGGAAGGCTACACCTTC.